The 31 T cell receptor beta chains below were found in one sample sequenced in a study of shared clonotypes between healthy human individuals. CD45RO-negative, CCR7-positively selected cells formed the naive CD8 fraction, excluding terminally differentiated effector memory CD45RA+ cells. The repertoire was sequenced with immunoSEQ multiplex PCR; TCRdb's copy has only in-frame clones and lacks some. The sample records about 2.1 million clones, 90% to 95% being singletons. What was sequenced was naive CD8+ T cells from PBMCs. Receptors were obtained from a man aged 18 to 30 in good health. Some clones in this sample may be carry-over from other donors' samples.

V and J are TRBV18 and TRBJ1-5; no reliable D call. The V gene lost 6 bases and the J gene lost 1 base, with 7 bases spanning the gap. CDR1 is KGHSH, CDR2 LQKENI, per germline. The CDR3 loop spans 13 amino acids. The CDR3 protein is CASSTESNQPQHF. CDR3 coding DNA: TGTGCCAGCTCGACGGAAAGCAATCAGCCCCAGCATTTT.

This clone was recorded once. V and J are TRBV2 and TRBJ2-2, with 9 nucleotides matching TRBD2. CDR1 and CDR2 (germline): SNHLY, FYNNEI. V lost 7 bases, J lost 6 bases, and 6 bases stayed unmatched. The CDR3 is 14 amino acids. The CDR3 coding sequence is TGTGCCAGCATAGAAGCGGGAGGCCCCGGGGAGCTGTTTTTT. Translation: CASIEAGGPGELFF. Drawing the rest from reference TRBV2 and TRBJ2-2, the complete variable domain is EPEVTQTPSHQVTQMGQEVILRCVPISNHLYFYWYRQILGQKVEFLVSFYNNEISEKSEIFDDQFSVERPDGSNFTLKIRSTKLEDSAMYFCASIEAGGPGELFFGEGSRLTVL.

This rearrangement joins TRBV13 to TRBJ2-7; either TRBD1 or TRBD2 may supply D (5 bases each). Germline assignment: CDR1 PRHDT and CDR2 FYEKMQ (reference sequence). The CDR3 contains 16 residues. Trimming removed 0 bases at V and 6 bases at J, with 18 bases between. The CDR3 loop reads CASSLGNSGLRGEQYF. CDR3 nucleotides: TGTGCCAGCAGCTTAGGAAACTCAGGGTTACGGGGCGAGCAGTACTTC.

The chain combines TRBV7-9 with TRBJ2-1; 8 bases map to TRBD2. The CDR3 is made up of 17 amino acids. The J segment lost 6 bases and the V segment lost 5 bases, leaving 15 bases of the junction unmatched. The germline gives CDR1 SEHNR, CDR2 FQNEAQ (reference sequence). CDR3 sequence: CASSPPGGGRVSNEQFF. The CDR3 DNA sequence: TGTGCCAGCAGCCCTCCCGGGGGGGGCAGGGTTTCCAATGAGCAGTTCTTC.

J is TRBJ2-7 and V is TRBV29-1; the D gene is possibly TRBD1 (6 bases). From germline, CDR1 is SQVTM and CDR2 ANQGSEA. This CDR3 contains 11 residues. Trimming stripped 6 bases from V and 7 bases from J, with 13 bases between. The DNA for the CDR3 is TGCAGCGTCGTGGGGGCAGGAGAGCAGTACTTC. This codes for CSVVGAGEQYF.

The V and J genes are TRBV2 and TRBJ2-7, with a possible D match to TRBD2 (7 bases). V dropped 7 bases and J dropped 3 bases, with 16 bases sitting between them. The CDR3 has 14 amino acids. Germline-derived CDR1 and CDR2 are SNHLY and FYNNEI. The CDR3 loop reads CASTQGGVYYEQYF. Here the CDR3 DNA reads TGTGCCAGCACCCAAGGGGGGGTCTACTACGAGCAGTACTTC.

This chain uses TRBV11-3 with TRBJ2-1; D unresolved. Germline V gene data show CDR1 as SGHNT and CDR2 as YENEEA. V dropped 5 bases and J dropped 5 bases, with 10 bases sitting between them. The CDR3 runs 13 residues. CDR3 nucleotide sequence: TGTGCCAGCAGCAATCGGCACGACAATGAGCAGTTCTTC. It codes for CASSNRHDNEQFF.

This clone was found once. The V and J genes are TRBV7-6 and TRBJ2-1; 7 bases agree with TRBD2. Germline V gene sequence: CDR1 SGHVS, CDR2 FNYEAQ. Losses at the gene ends were 5 bases for V and 7 bases for J; bases not matched to a gene: 2. The CDR3 length is 12 residues. The CDR3 DNA reads as TGTGCCAGCAGCCGGGAGGCGAATGAGCAGTTCTTC. This gives the protein CASSREANEQFF. Together with reference TRBV7-6 and TRBJ2-1, the CDR3 gives the full variable domain: GAGVSQSPRYKVTKRGQDVALRCDPISGHVSLYWYRQALGQGPEFLTYFNYEAQQDKSGLPNDRFSAERPEGSISTLTIQRTEQRDSAMYRCASSREANEQFFGPGTRLTVL.

The genes are TRBV13 and TRBJ2-7; the D gene is possibly TRBD1 (6 bases). CDR1 and CDR2 from the germline V gene are PRHDT and FYEKMQ (reference sequence). The CDR3 extends over 13 amino acids. V was shortened by 5 bases and J by 0 bases, with 8 bases between the two germline ends. In nucleotides, the CDR3 is TGTGCCAGCAGCCCAGGGGTCTCCTACGAGCAGTACTTC. Translating it yields CASSPGVSYEQYF.

Concerning this clone itself: The same CDR3 can be traced to other DNA sequences in this sample. The CDR3 sequence: CASSLKLAGTYEQYF. CDR3 nucleotide sequence: TGTGCCAGCAGTTTGAAGCTAGCGGGAACCTACGAGCAGTACTTC. J is TRBJ2-7 and V is TRBV27, with 9 positions matching TRBD2. The CDR3 covers 15 residues. V dropped 3 bases and J dropped 2; count of bases not matched to a gene: 5. Germline CDR1 reads MNHEY; CDR2 reads SMNVEV (reference sequence).

The chain's CDR3 is CASSLSRRGLYGYTF. CDR3 DNA sequence: TGTGCCAGCAGTTTATCCCGACGTGGCCTCTATGGCTACACCTTC. The V call is TRBV27, the J call TRBJ1-2; no firm D call. The germline V gene has CDR1 MNHEY and CDR2 SMNVEV (reference sequence). With 0 bases removed from V and 4 bases from J, the gap between germline ends came to 12 bases. This CDR3 is built from 15 residues.

The chain links TRBV4-1 to TRBJ2-3, with TRBD2 identical over 8 bases. Unmatched junction bases numbered 7, after V lost 0 bases and J lost 2 bases. CDR3 length: 17 residues. CDR1 is MGHRA and CDR2 is YSYEKL in the germline V gene. As DNA, the CDR3 is TGCGCCAGCAGCCAAGAATTTCGGCGGGGGGTCACAGATACGCAGTATTTT. Translation: CASSQEFRRGVTDTQYF.

Of note for this clone: This same CDR3 is encoded by further DNA sequences in the sample. The V gene is TRBV27, the J gene TRBJ2-7; 7 bases are a match to TRBD2. J gave up 2 bases and V 0 bases, and 7 bases lay outside the gene matches. This CDR3 is built from 16 residues. Looked up from germline, CDR1 is MNHEY and CDR2 is SMNVEV (reference sequence). Here the CDR3 reads CASSLSASGLAYEQYF. CDR3 DNA: TGTGCCAGCAGTTTATCGGCTAGCGGATTGGCCTACGAGCAGTACTTC.

The genes are TRBV2 and TRBJ1-3; 7 nucleotides line up with TRBD1. The CDR3 covers 17 residues. Germline V CDR1 and CDR2: SNHLY, FYNNEI. V dropped 2 bases and J dropped 0; count of bases not matched to a gene: 7. CDR3 amino acids: CASSESLGQHSGNTIYF. The CDR3 DNA sequence: TGTGCCAGCAGTGAATCGCTGGGACAGCACTCTGGAAACACCATATATTTT.

The chain couples TRBV9 to TRBJ2-1, with unresolved D. The CDR3 runs 15 residues. CDR1 and CDR2 from the germline V gene are SGDLS and YYNGEE. The V end was cut by 3 bases, the J end by 2 bases, with 12 bases between. Written as DNA, the CDR3 is TGTGCCAGCAGCGCCATGGACGGCCCCTACAATGAGCAGTTCTTC. Its translation is CASSAMDGPYNEQFF.

V gene TRBV2 combines with J gene TRBJ1-6; D might be TRBD1 (5 bases). Germline CDR1 and CDR2: SNHLY and FYNNEI. The CDR3 has 13 amino acids. V lost 8 bases to trimming and J lost 10 bases, with 15 bases between them. CDR3 sequence reads: CASQTAGRSPLHF. The CDR3 DNA follows: TGTGCCAGCCAGACGGCAGGGCGCTCACCCCTCCACTTT.

This sequence joins TRBV9 and TRBJ2-7, with a possible D match to TRBD1 (6 bases). The CDR3 runs 17 residues. Per germline, CDR1 SGDLS and CDR2 YYNGEE. V gave up 0 bases and J gave up 4 bases, with 20 bases separating them. The CDR3 DNA sequence: TGTGCCAGCAGCGTAGGGGACACTACAGACTTCGGATACGAGCAGTACTTC. Protein: CASSVGDTTDFGYEQYF.

The chain is built from TRBV5-1 and TRBJ2-1; 10 bases are shared with TRBD1. In germline, CDR1 is SGHRS, CDR2 YFSETQ. J was trimmed by 9 bases and V by 4 bases; bases with no gene match: 10. The CDR3 has 15 amino acids. Here the CDR3 reads CASSPRDRGWGEQFF. The CDR3 bases are TGCGCCAGCAGCCCAAGGGACAGGGGTTGGGGTGAGCAGTTCTTC.

V usage is TRBV27 and J usage is TRBJ2-1; TRBD1 aligns across 10 bases. The junction had 7 bases not matched to a gene; V was cut back by 4 bases and J by 7 bases. The germline gives CDR1 MNHEY, CDR2 SMNVEV (reference sequence). The CDR3 has 15 residues. The CDR3 region has the DNA TGTGCCAGCAGTTCTCCAAGGACAGGGGGAAATGAGCAGTTCTTC. Amino acid sequence: CASSSPRTGGNEQFF.

The chain combines TRBV23-1 with TRBJ1-1; D is perhaps TRBD1 (5 bases). TRBV23-1 has ORF status, its function being uncertain. The CDR3 has 15 amino acids. Trimming left V 7 bases short and J 4 bases short, with 19 bases between. The CDR3 region is CASNGGRTGVTEAFF. For the CDR3, the DNA is TGCGCCAGCAATGGGGGTAGGACGGGCGTCACTGAAGCTTTCTTT.

The chain recombines TRBV29-1 with TRBJ2-3; D remains unclear. Looked up from germline, CDR1 is SQVTM and CDR2 is ANQGSEA. The CDR3 extends over 10 amino acids. With 4 bases removed from V and 9 bases from J, the gap between germline ends came to 8 bases. Here the CDR3 DNA reads TGCAGCGTTGGAGTTGGCACGCAGTATTTT. Amino acid sequence: CSVGVGTQYF.

This clone was observed a handful of times. Other DNA sequences of this sample code for an identical CDR3. The chain links TRBV5-8 to TRBJ2-7; D may match TRBD1 or TRBD2 (5 bases each). V was trimmed by 0 bases and J by 5 bases, leaving 6 bases between them. CDR3 length: 12 residues. Germline CDR1 is SGHTS and CDR2 is YDEGEE. The CDR3 protein is CASSLGGDEQYF. The CDR3 coding sequence is TGTGCCAGCAGCTTGGGAGGGGACGAGCAGTACTTC.

This chain connects TRBV27 to TRBJ1-6; 9 nucleotides line up with TRBD1. Trimming removed 7 bases from V and 0 bases from J; junction bases left unmatched: 13. The germline CDR1 and CDR2 sequences are MNHEY and SMNVEV (reference sequence). The CDR3 runs to 19 residues. The CDR3 nucleotides read TGTGCCAGCAAAACCCGGCGGGACAGGGCCAACTCCTATAATTCACCCCTCCACTTT. Its translation: CASKTRRDRANSYNSPLHF.

The chain employs TRBV7-2 and TRBJ2-5; D is unclear. Trimming stripped 0 bases from V and 7 bases from J, with 21 bases between. This CDR3 is 17 amino acids long. The germline V gene has CDR1 SGHTA and CDR2 FQGNSA. The CDR3 DNA sequence: TGTGCCAGCAGCTTAGCGTGGCGCGGAGCCGATGAGATGACCCAGTACTTC. Translation: CASSLAWRGADEMTQYF.

The chain has TRBV5-6 and TRBJ2-1; 10 bases line up with TRBD2. V dropped 1 base and J dropped 6; count of bases not matched to a gene: 13. Germline values: CDR1 SGHDT, CDR2 YYEEEE. The CDR3 spans 18 residues. In nucleotides, the CDR3 is TGTGCCAGCAGCTTGACCAAGACTAGCGGGTCCAGGTTCAATGAGCAGTTCTTC. This gives the protein CASSLTKTSGSRFNEQFF. Filled out from reference TRBV5-6 and TRBJ2-1, the complete variable domain reads DAGVTQSPTHLIKTRGQQVTLRCSPKSGHDTVSWYQQALGQGPQFIFQYYEEEERQRGNFPDRFSGHQFPNYSSELNVNALLLGDSALYLCASSLTKTSGSRFNEQFFGPGTRLTVL.

The gene calls are TRBV10-3 and TRBJ2-3; 11 bases are a match to TRBD2. V trimming: 6 bases; J trimming: 0 bases; junction bases outside the gene matches: 23. The germline gives CDR1 ENHRY, CDR2 SYGVKD. The length of the CDR3 is 22 residues. The CDR3 bases are TGTGCCATCAGCTGGACAGGGACTAGCGGTTCCAAAGGGATCACTAGCACAGATACGCAGTATTTT. Protein: CAISWTGTSGSKGITSTDTQYF.

The chain has TRBV11-3 and TRBJ2-1; the D is unclear. Between the trimmed V and J ends, which lost 5 bases and 7 bases, there was a span of 9 bases. The CDR3 runs 12 residues. CDR1 is SGHNT and CDR2 is YENEEA in the germline V gene. The CDR3 here is CASSGDWNEQFF. As DNA, the CDR3 is TGTGCCAGCAGCGGTGATTGGAATGAGCAGTTCTTC.

The chain uses TRBV28 and TRBJ2-1, with TRBD2 identical over 12 bases. CDR3 length: 19 residues. V lost 1 base and J lost 7; bases outside the gene matches: 14. Germline V gene sequence: CDR1 MDHEN, CDR2 SYDVKM. CDR3 protein: CASSLLHRLIGLAGNEQFF. The CDR3 DNA sequence: TGTGCCAGCAGTTTATTACACCGATTAATAGGACTAGCGGGAAATGAGCAGTTCTTC.

The V call is TRBV2, the J call TRBJ1-4; 9 bases align to TRBD1. The V and J ends lost 0 bases and 0 bases, in that order; junction bases with no gene match: 5. Germline CDR1 SNHLY, CDR2 FYNNEI. The CDR3 length is 18 residues. CDR3 region: CASSEAGRQGATNEKLFF. The CDR3 DNA reads TGTGCCAGCAGTGAAGCGGGGCGACAGGGGGCAACTAATGAAAAACTGTTTTTT.

This clone has only one observation. The chain carries TRBV7-6 and TRBJ2-7; either TRBD1 or TRBD2 may fit D (6 bases each). There are 15 residues in the CDR3. With 4 bases removed from V and 7 bases from J, the gap between germline ends came to 20 bases. Germline V gives CDR1 SGHVS, CDR2 FNYEAQ. CDR3 coding DNA: TGTGCCAGCAGCTCCGGTCGACCGGGGGCGAATGAGCAGTACTTC. It translates to CASSSGRPGANEQYF.

V and J are TRBV7-9 and TRBJ2-6; D not resolved. Germline lookup yields CDR1 SEHNR and CDR2 FQNEAQ (reference sequence). This CDR3 is built from 16 residues. The V gene lost 0 bases and the J gene lost 1 base, with 7 bases spanning the gap. Here the CDR3 reads CASSLAPASGANVLTF. The CDR3 region has the DNA TGTGCCAGCAGCTTAGCGCCGGCATCTGGGGCCAACGTCCTGACTTTC.